In its sample, the clone carrying this T cell receptor (beta chain) was seen a few times. Other DNA variants within this sample encode the same CDR3. The germline V gene encodes CDR1 LGHDT and CDR2 YNNKEL (reference sequence). This CDR3 is 13 amino acids long. Trimming left V 1 base short and J 2 bases short, with 3 bases between. Assay used: immunoSEQ multiplex PCR; TCRdb lists only in-frame clones, some missing. The table records approximately 390,000 clones, about 87% of them present only once. These data are taken from a study of blood T cell repertoires in COVID-19. One Seattle source followed patients from active infection through their disease course.

The clonotype was recovered from a woman in her sixties with COVID-19, enrolled during active disease. Sequencing was done on a sample of peripheral blood. The chain uses TRBV3-1 (or the pseudogene TRBV3-2) and TRBJ1-5; D is unclear. The CDR3 is CASSQAGNQPQHF. The DNA of the CDR3 is TGTGCCAGCAGCCAAGCTGGCAATCAGCCCCAGCATTTT.